The 8 T cell receptor beta chains given below trace back to one sample, sequenced in a study of spatial heterogeneity in lung cancer. TCRdb reanalysed the 5' RACE reads using MiXCR and keeps one entry per CDR3 protein. This sample has over 95,000 distinct CDR3 sequences, with 10% to 13% found just once. As to time point: blood at routine non-recurrence follow-up after resection. This specimen was PBMCs, taken at follow-up. The source is a female donor with early-stage non-small cell lung cancer.

This chain connects TRBV6-2 or TRBV6-3 to TRBJ2-7; TRBD1 agrees at 7 bases. The V gene end was trimmed by 6 bases and the J gene end by 0 bases; junction bases not matched to a gene: 5. There are 14 residues in the CDR3. CDR1 and CDR2 from the germline V gene are MNHEY and SVGEGT. CDR3 residues: CASRETGPSYEQYF. As DNA, the CDR3 is TGTGCCAGCAGAGAGACAGGGCCCTCCTACGAGCAGTACTTC.

This clonotype has just a few counts. The chain has TRBV14 and TRBJ2-5, with 10 bases fitting TRBD2. There are 18 residues in the CDR3. Trimming at V came to 4 bases and at J to 3 bases, leaving 14 bases not matched to a gene. Per the germline V gene, CDR1 is SGHDN and CDR2 is FVKESK. This CDR3 is CASSPMRSSGRAKETQYF. In DNA form, the CDR3 reads TGTGCCAGCAGCCCTATGCGCTCAAGCGGGAGGGCCAAAGAGACCCAGTACTTC.

This clonotype came up a few times. The chain uses TRBV10-2 and TRBJ1-2, with 7 bases identical to TRBD1. This CDR3 spans 14 amino acids. V was pared by 6 bases and J by 5 bases, with 9 bases of the junction left unmatched. CDR1 and CDR2 from the germline V gene are WSHSY and SAAADI. CDR3 sequence (DNA): TGCGCCAGCAGCCAAGGGACAGCTCTTTATGGCTACACCTTC. Encoded protein: CASSQGTALYGYTF.

This clonotype was counted between two and nine times. At one end, the junction sequence differs from germline, possibly due to a read error. The chain links TRBV20-1 to TRBJ2-3; 9 positions match TRBD1. The CDR3 is made up of 13 amino acids. CDR1 is DFQATT, CDR2 SNEGSKA, per germline (reference sequence). The chain's CDR3 is CRLGTGRTDTQYF. DNA of the CDR3: TGCAGGCTTGGGACAGGGAGGACAGACACGCAGTATTTT.

This clonotype occurred many times. The CDR3 reads CASSLAPTSAYEQYF. The CDR3 coding sequence is TGCGCCAGCAGCTTGGCCCCGACTAGCGCCTACGAGCAGTACTTC. This sequence joins TRBV5-1 and TRBJ2-7, with 8 bases fitting TRBD2. Germline V gene sequence: CDR1 SGHRS, CDR2 YFSETQ. J lost 2 bases, V lost 0 bases, and 4 bases had no gene match. This CDR3 has 15 residues.

J is TRBJ2-5 and V is TRBV6-2 or TRBV6-3; the D is unclear. This CDR3 region has 15 residues. Trimming stripped 0 bases from V and 1 base from J, with 9 bases between. Germline-derived CDR1 and CDR2 are MNHEY and SVGEGT. CDR3 in DNA: TGTGCCAGCAGTTACTCCTGGACCCTCCAAGAGACCCAGTACTTC. Translated, it gives CASSYSWTLQETQYF.

This clonotype was detected ten times or more. The chain couples TRBV12-3 or TRBV12-4 to TRBJ2-3, with 8 bases matching TRBD1. The CDR3 contains 14 residues. Trimming cost V 3 bases and J 2 bases; bases outside gene matches: 1. The CDR3 DNA follows: TGTGCCAGCAGTTTCAGGGGGCCCACAGATACGCAGTATTTT. This encodes CASSFRGPTDTQYF.

The CDR3 region has the DNA TGTGCCAGCAGCTGGGACTGGGAGCGGGATACGCAGTATTTT. It codes for CASSWDWERDTQYF. This chain joins TRBV11-1 and TRBJ2-3; tentatively, D is TRBD2 (6 bases). This CDR3 region has 14 residues. The germline V gene has CDR1 SGHAT and CDR2 FQDESV (reference sequence). V was trimmed by 4 bases and J by 6 bases, leaving 14 bases between them.